Given below is one T cell receptor beta chain in context. No antigen is known for it. The CDR3 length is 16 residues. Germline values: CDR1 SGHRS, CDR2 YFSETQ. Losses at the gene ends were 4 bases for V and 8 bases for J; bases not matched to a gene: 8. The data were taken from a study of T cell responses to AZD1222 COVID-19 vaccine. Looking at the study overall: Second doses were pooled across both intervals (about 4 or about 12 weeks).

TCRdb keeps only in-frame clones here, not all; method: immunoSEQ multiplex PCR. Seen here are 170,000 or so clones, approximately 86% observed once, and the top ten hold 2.6%. Study-wide findings and caveats: After the peak T cell response, and only then, were repertoires sampled. Only a handful of AZD1222 recipients, roughly 6 in all, had baseline seropositivity. Females outnumbered males among donors, who were mostly white British; clonal diversity was possibly underestimated.

The clonotype originates from an adult in good health. The specimen comprised peripheral blood, sampled on day 0 of AZD1222 vaccination. The V call is TRBV5-1, the J call TRBJ2-1; the match to TRBD2 covers 14 bases. CDR3 in DNA: TGCGCCAGCAGCGGAGGGGGACTAGCGGGAGTGGATGAGCAGTTCTTC. It translates to CASSGGGLAGVDEQFF.